What follows is one T cell receptor beta chain and its context. Unique molecular identifiers were incorporated when the TCRbeta library was constructed. From the PCR reads, TCRdb called clonotypes with MiXCR, one entry per CDR3 protein. The table lists around 500,000 distinct CDR3 sequences, approximately 12% of them singletons. This entry belongs to a study of T-cell reconstitution after alpha-beta-depleted transplantation in children. The sequence derives from a human donor who donated a stem cell graft to a child with combined immunodeficiency. Sequencing used PBMCs from the stem cell graft donor, obtained from the stem cell graft.

The CDR3 spells CASSSLQGANTEAFF. The DNA for the CDR3 is TGTGCCAGCAGCTCGTTACAGGGGGCTAACACTGAAGCTTTCTTT. The rearrangement uses TRBV7-9 and TRBJ1-1; TRBD1 agrees at 9 bases. With 4 bases clipped from V and 2 bases from J, the junction kept 5 bases outside the gene matches. Per germline, CDR1 SEHNR and CDR2 FQNEAQ (reference sequence). The CDR3 covers 15 residues. Complete variable domain (other parts from reference TRBV7-9 and TRBJ1-1): DTGVSQNPRHKITKRGQNVTFRCDPISEHNRLYWYRQTLGQGPEFLTYFQNEAQLEKSRLLSDRFSAERPKGSFSTLEIQRTEQGDSAMYLCASSSLQGANTEAFFGQGTRLTVV.